The entry below describes one T cell receptor beta chain. The normal lung sample lay at least 3 cm, and maximally far, from the tumour. Frozen unsorted single-cell suspensions supplied the genomic DNA. The data were taken from a study of immune cell composition in non-small cell lung cancer. This CDR3 contains 14 residues. V shed 0 bases and J shed 6 bases, with 13 bases lying between them. The V gene's germline CDR1 is SGHTS and CDR2 YDEGEE. The table came from immunoSEQ multiplex PCR; TCRdb's copy has only in-frame clones and leaves some out. The repertoire holds around 10,000 clones, with 77% as singletons.

The chain carries TRBV5-8 and TRBJ2-7; D may match TRBD1 or TRBD2 (5 bases each). Sequenced sample: non-adjacent lung tissue. This clonotype was sampled from a human donor with non-small cell lung cancer. This CDR3 reads CASSLGPGLIEQYF. CDR3 bases: TGTGCCAGCAGCTTGGGACCGGGGCTTATCGAGCAGTACTTC.